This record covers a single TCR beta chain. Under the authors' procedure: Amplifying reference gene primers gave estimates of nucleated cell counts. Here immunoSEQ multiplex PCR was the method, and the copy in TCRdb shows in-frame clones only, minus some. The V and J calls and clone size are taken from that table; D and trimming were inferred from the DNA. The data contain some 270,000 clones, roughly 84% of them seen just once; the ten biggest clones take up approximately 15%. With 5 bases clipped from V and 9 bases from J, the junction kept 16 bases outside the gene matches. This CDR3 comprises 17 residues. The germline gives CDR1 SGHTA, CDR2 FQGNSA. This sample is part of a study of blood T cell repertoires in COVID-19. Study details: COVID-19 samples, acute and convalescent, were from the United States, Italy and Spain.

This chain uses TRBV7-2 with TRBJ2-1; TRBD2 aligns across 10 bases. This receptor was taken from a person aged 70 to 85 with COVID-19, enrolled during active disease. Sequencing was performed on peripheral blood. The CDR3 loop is CASSPGTSVQKRGEQFF. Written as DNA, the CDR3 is TGTGCCAGCAGCCCCGGGACTAGCGTCCAAAAACGGGGTGAGCAGTTCTTC.